This T cell receptor beta chain was sequenced during a study of T cells after yellow fever vaccination. By 5'RACE template switching, TCR cDNA was produced, with a universal primer site and UMIs added in the process. MiXCR, applied by TCRdb to the 5' RACE reads, yields one record per CDR3 protein. The table lists 150,000 to 200,000 distinct CDR3 sequences, approximately 9.7% of them singletons. Whole-study results and caveats: Repertoires sorted by FACS could include abundant clonotypes that are contaminants from the bulk population.

This clonotype was seen only a few times. The antigen is undetermined. The specimen comprised CD8+ T cells sorted from PBMCs, sampled 45 days after the yellow fever booster vaccination. The sequence derives from a man in his late teens or twenties who received the YFV17D yellow fever vaccine.

In nucleotides, the CDR3 is TGCGCCAGCAGCCAAGGCGGCAGGGGTAGAAATTCACCCCTCCACTTT. This gives the protein CASSQGGRGRNSPLHF. The chain carries TRBV4-1 and TRBJ1-6; possibly TRBD1 for D (6 bases). V lost 1 base and J 7 bases, leaving 14 bases between the germline ends. Germline V lookup: CDR1 MGHRA, CDR2 YSYEKL. The CDR3 is made up of 16 amino acids.